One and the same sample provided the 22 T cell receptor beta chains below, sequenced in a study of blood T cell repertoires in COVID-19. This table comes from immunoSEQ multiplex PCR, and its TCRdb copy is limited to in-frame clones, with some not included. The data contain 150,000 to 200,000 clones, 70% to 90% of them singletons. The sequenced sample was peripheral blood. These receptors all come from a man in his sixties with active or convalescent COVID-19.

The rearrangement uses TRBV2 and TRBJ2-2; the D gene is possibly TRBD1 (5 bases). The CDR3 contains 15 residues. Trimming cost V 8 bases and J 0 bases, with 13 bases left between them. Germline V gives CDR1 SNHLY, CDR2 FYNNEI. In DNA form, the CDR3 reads TGTGCCAGCGGCTACAGGACGGCGAACACCGGGGAGCTGTTTTTT. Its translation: CASGYRTANTGELFF.

CDR3 in DNA: TGTGCCAGCAGCCCCGGACAGGGAGCGAACACTGAAGCTTTCTTT. Encoded protein: CASSPGQGANTEAFF. The rearrangement uses TRBV3-1 (or the pseudogene TRBV3-2) and TRBJ1-1, with 8 bases lining up with TRBD1. Germline V lookup: CDR1 LGHDT, CDR2 YNNKEL (reference sequence). The CDR3 runs to 15 residues. Trimming at V came to 4 bases and at J to 1 base, leaving 5 bases not matched to a gene.

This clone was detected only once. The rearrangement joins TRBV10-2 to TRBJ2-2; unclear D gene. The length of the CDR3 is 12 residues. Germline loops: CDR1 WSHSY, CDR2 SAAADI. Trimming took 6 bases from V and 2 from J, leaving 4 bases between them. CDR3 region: CASRANTGELFF. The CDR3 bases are TGCGCCAGCAGAGCTAACACCGGGGAGCTGTTTTTT.

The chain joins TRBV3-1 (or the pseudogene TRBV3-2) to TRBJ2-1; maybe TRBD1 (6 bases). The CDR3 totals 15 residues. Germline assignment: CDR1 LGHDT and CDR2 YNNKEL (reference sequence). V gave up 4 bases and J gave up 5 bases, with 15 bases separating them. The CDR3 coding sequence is TGTGCCAGCAGCCCTTCGGACAGAAAGAACAATGAGCAGTTCTTC. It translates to CASSPSDRKNNEQFF.

CDR3 nucleotides: TGTGCCAGTAGTACAGAGGGGGGGCGAGGGGAGACCCAGTACTTC. This encodes CASSTEGGRGETQYF. This sequence joins TRBV19 and TRBJ2-5, with D tentatively TRBD2 (7 bases). Germline V CDR1 and CDR2: LNHDA, SQIVND (reference sequence). The CDR3 sequence is 15 residues long. V lost 4 bases and J 5 bases, leaving 17 bases between the germline ends.

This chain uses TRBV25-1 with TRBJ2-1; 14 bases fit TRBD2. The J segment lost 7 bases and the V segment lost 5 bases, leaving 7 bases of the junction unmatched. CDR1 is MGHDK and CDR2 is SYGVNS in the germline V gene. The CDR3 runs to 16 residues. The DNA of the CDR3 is TGTGCCAGCAGTCCCTCGACTAGCGGGGGGGCGAATGAGCAGTTCTTC. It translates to CASSPSTSGGANEQFF.

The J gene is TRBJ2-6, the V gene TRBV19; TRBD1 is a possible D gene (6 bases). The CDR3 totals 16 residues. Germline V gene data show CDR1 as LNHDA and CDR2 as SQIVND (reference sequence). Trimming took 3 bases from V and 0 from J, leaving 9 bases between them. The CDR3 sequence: CASSIGQTSGANVLTF. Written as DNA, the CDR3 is TGTGCCAGTAGTATCGGACAGACCTCTGGGGCCAACGTCCTGACTTTC.

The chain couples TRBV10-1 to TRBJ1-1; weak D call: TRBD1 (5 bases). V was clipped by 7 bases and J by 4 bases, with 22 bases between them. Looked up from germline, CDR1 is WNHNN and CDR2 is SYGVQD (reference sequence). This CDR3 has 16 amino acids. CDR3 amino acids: CASNPETTWGITEAFF. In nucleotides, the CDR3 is TGCGCCAGCAATCCGGAGACCACCTGGGGCATCACTGAAGCTTTCTTT.

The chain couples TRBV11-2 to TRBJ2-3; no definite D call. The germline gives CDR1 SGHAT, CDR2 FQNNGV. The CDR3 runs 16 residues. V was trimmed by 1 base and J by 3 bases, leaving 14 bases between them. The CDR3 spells CASSLATPRWTDTQYF. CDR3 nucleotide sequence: TGTGCCAGCAGCTTAGCGACCCCGAGGTGGACAGATACGCAGTATTTT.

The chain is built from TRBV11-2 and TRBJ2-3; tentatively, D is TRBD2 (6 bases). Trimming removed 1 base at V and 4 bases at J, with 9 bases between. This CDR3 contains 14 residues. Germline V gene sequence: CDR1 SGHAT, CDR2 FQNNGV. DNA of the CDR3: TGTGCCAGCAGCTTAGTTTGGGGGGCAGATACGCAGTATTTT. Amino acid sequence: CASSLVWGADTQYF. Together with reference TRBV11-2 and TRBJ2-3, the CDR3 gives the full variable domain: EAGVAQSPRYKIIEKRQSVAFWCNPISGHATLYWYQQILGQGPKLLIQFQNNGVVDDSQLPKDRFSAERLKGVDSTLKIQPAKLEDSAVYLCASSLVWGADTQYFGPGTRLTVL.

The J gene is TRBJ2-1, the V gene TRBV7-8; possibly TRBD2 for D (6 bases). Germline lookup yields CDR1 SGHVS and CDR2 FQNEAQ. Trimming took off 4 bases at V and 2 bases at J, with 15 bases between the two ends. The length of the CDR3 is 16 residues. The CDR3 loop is CASSSLWRGTYNEQFF. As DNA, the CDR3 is TGTGCCAGCAGCTCCCTCTGGAGGGGTACCTACAATGAGCAGTTCTTC.

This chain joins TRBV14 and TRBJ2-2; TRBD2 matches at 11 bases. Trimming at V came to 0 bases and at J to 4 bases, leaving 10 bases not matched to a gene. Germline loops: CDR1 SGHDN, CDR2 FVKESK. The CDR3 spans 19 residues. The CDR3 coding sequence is TGTGCCAGCAGCCAAGATCTAGCCGGGACTAGCGGCCTCACCGGGGAGCTGTTTTTT. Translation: CASSQDLAGTSGLTGELFF.

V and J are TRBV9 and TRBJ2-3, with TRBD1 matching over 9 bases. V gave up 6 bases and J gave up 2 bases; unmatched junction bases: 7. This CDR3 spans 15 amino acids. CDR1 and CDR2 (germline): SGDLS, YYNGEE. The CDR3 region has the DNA TGTGCCAGCACCGCCGGGACAGGGTTCACAGATACGCAGTATTTT. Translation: CASTAGTGFTDTQYF.

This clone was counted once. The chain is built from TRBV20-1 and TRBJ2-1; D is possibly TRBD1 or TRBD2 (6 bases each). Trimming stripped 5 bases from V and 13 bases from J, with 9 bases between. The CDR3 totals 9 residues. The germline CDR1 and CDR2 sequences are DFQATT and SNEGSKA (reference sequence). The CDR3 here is CSAGGTQFF. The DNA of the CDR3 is TGCAGTGCTGGAGGGACACAGTTCTTC.

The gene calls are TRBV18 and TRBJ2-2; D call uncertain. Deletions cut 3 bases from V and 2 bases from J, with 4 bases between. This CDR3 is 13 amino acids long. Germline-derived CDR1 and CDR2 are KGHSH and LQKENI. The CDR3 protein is CASSPSNTGELFF. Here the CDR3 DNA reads TGTGCCAGCTCACCTAGTAACACCGGGGAGCTGTTTTTT. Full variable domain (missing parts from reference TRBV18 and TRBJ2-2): NAGVMQNPRHLVRRRGQEARLRCSPMKGHSHVYWYRQLPEEGLKFMVYLQKENIIDESGMPKERFSAEFPKEGPSILRIQQVVRGDSAAYFCASSPSNTGELFFGEGSRLTVL.

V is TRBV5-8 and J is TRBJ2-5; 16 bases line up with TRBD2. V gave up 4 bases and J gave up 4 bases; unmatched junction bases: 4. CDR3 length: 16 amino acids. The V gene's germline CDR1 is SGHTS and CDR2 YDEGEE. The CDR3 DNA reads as TGTGCCAGCAGCACCGGGACTAGCGGGGGGGGAGAGACCCAGTACTTC. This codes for CASSTGTSGGGETQYF. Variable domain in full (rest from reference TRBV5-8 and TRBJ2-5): EAGVTQSPTHLIKTRGQQATLRCSPISGHTSVYWYQQALGLGLQFLLWYDEGEERNRGNFPPRFSGRQFPNYSSELNVNALELEDSALYLCASSTGTSGGGETQYFGPGTRLLVL.

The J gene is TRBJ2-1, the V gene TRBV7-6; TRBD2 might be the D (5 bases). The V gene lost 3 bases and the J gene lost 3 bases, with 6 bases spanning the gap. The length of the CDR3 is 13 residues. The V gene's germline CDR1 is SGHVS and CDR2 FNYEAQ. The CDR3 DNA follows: TGTGCCAGCAGCTTTAGCGTCTACAATGAGCAGTTCTTC. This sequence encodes CASSFSVYNEQFF.

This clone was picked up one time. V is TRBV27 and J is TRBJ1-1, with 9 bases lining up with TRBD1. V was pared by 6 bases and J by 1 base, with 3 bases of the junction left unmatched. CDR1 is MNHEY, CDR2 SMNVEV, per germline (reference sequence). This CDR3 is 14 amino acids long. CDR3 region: CASRVDRGNTEAFF. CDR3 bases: TGTGCCAGCAGGGTGGACAGGGGGAACACTGAAGCTTTCTTT.

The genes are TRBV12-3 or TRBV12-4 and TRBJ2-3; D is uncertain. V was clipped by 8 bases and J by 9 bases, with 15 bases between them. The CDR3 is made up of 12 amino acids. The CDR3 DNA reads TGTGCCAGCCGTAGCTCGCTAGACACGCAGTATTTT. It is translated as CASRSSLDTQYF.

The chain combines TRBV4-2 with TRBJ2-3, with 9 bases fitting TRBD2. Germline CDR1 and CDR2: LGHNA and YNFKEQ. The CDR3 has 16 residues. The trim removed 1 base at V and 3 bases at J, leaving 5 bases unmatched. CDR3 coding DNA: TGTGCCAGCAGCCAAGTGGCGGGGGGGCCGACAGATACGCAGTATTTT. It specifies CASSQVAGGPTDTQYF.

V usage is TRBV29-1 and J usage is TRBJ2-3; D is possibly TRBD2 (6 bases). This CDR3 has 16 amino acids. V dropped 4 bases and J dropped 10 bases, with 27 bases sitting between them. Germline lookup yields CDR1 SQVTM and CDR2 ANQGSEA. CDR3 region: CSVVLMGGAIMDAQYF. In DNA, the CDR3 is TGCAGCGTTGTTTTGATGGGGGGTGCAATTATGGATGCGCAGTATTTT.

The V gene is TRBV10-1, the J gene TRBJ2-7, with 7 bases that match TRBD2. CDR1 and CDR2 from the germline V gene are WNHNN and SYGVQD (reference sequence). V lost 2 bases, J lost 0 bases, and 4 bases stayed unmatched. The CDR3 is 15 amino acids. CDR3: CASSEGLGDSYEQYF. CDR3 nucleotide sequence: TGCGCCAGCAGTGAGGGACTAGGGGACTCCTACGAGCAGTACTTC.